The next 21 T cell receptor beta chains were all read from a single sample in a study of T cell repertoires in ileal Crohn's disease. Data came from immunoSEQ multiplex PCR; TCRdb stores just in-frame clones and leaves some out. The table records over 7,500 clones, roughly three quarters of them present only once. Time point described: neoterminal ileum biopsy at postoperative endoscopy, about 6 months after surgery. Sequenced input: ileal tissue. These receptor sequences come from an adult with Crohn's disease.

The chain couples TRBV11-2 to TRBJ2-7; D possibly corresponds to TRBD2 (5 bases). CDR1 SGHAT and CDR2 FQNNGV come from the germline V gene. The CDR3 loop spans 15 amino acids. V lost 2 bases and J 2 bases, leaving 13 bases between the germline ends. CDR3 protein: CASSLFIGIPYEQYF. As DNA, the CDR3 is TGTGCCAGCAGCTTATTCATCGGGATCCCCTACGAGCAGTACTTC.

The chain joins TRBV4-3 to TRBJ2-1, with 9 bases identical to TRBD1. The CDR3 is made up of 17 amino acids. CDR1 is LGHNA and CDR2 is YSLEER in the germline V gene. The trim removed 3 bases at V and 4 bases at J, leaving 10 bases unmatched. The CDR3 spells CASSQGADRGLYNEQFF. The CDR3 DNA reads as TGCGCCAGCAGCCAGGGGGCGGACAGGGGTCTGTACAATGAGCAGTTCTTC.

In its sample, this clone was seen once. This chain links TRBV30 with TRBJ2-2; no reliable D call. The CDR3 is made up of 13 amino acids. The V end lost 1 base, the J end lost 4 bases, and 7 bases lay between the germline ends. The germline V gene encodes CDR1 GTSNPN and CDR2 SVGIG (reference sequence). CDR3 region: CAWSAFSTGELFF. The CDR3, as DNA: TGTGCCTGGAGTGCCTTTAGCACCGGGGAGCTGTTTTTT.

The CDR3 reads CASSSTLAHRDEQYF. DNA of the CDR3: TGTGCCAGCAGTTCCACCTTAGCTCACCGGGACGAGCAGTACTTC. The chain recombines TRBV28 with TRBJ2-7; D remains unclear. Trimming pared 4 bases from V and 5 bases from J, leaving 18 bases between. The CDR3 covers 15 residues. Germline V lookup: CDR1 MDHEN, CDR2 SYDVKM. Complete variable domain (other parts from reference TRBV28 and TRBJ2-7): DVKVTQSSRYLVKRTGEKVFLECVQDMDHENMFWYRQDPGLGLRLIYFSYDVKMKEKGDIPEGYSVSREKKERFSLILESASTNQTSMYLCASSSTLAHRDEQYFGPGTRLTVT.

The gene calls are TRBV25-1 and TRBJ1-5, with a weak D call TRBD1 (6 bases). V lost 6 bases and J lost 3, with 9 bases in between. The V gene's germline CDR1 is MGHDK and CDR2 SYGVNS. The CDR3 contains 13 residues. The CDR3 nucleotides are TGTGCCAGCAGAGCAGGGGTCAATCAGCCCCAGCATTTT. Translation gives CASRAGVNQPQHF.

This clone was counted only a few times. The chain links TRBV14 to TRBJ2-1; 7 nucleotides line up with TRBD1. V lost 2 bases, J lost 15 bases, and 10 bases stayed unmatched. CDR3 size: 13 residues. Germline assignment: CDR1 SGHDN and CDR2 FVKESK. CDR3 amino acids: CASSQIITGTAFF. CDR3 DNA: TGTGCCAGCAGCCAAATTATTACCGGGACAGCGTTCTTC.

The rearrangement joins TRBV14 to TRBJ1-6, with no clear D. V was shortened by 0 bases and J by 6 bases, with 15 bases between the two germline ends. Germline lookup yields CDR1 SGHDN and CDR2 FVKESK. The CDR3 length is 17 residues. The CDR3 nucleotides read TGTGCCAGCAGCCAAGATGAGCGGGTTGGGCCTAATTCACCCCTCCACTTT. Its protein is CASSQDERVGPNSPLHF.

The J gene is TRBJ1-3, the V gene TRBV28; D possibly corresponds to TRBD1 (6 bases). CDR1 is MDHEN, CDR2 SYDVKM, per germline. There are 15 residues in the CDR3. V gave up 7 bases and J gave up 0 bases, with 13 bases separating them. The CDR3 region is CASKGDVYSGNTIYF. CDR3 nucleotides: TGTGCCAGCAAGGGGGACGTATACTCTGGAAACACCATATATTTT.

The J gene is TRBJ1-4, the V gene TRBV18, with no clear D. Looked up from germline, CDR1 is KGHSH and CDR2 is LQKENI. Trimming left V 0 bases short and J 12 bases short, with 14 bases between. The CDR3 extends over 14 amino acids. The CDR3 nucleotides read TGTGCCAGCTCACCACCCTCAGCCGCTAGTGAACTGTTTTTT. Residues: CASSPPSAASELFF.

The chain is built from TRBV28 and TRBJ2-7; 7 nucleotides align to TRBD1. CDR3 size: 14 residues. CDR1 is MDHEN, CDR2 SYDVKM, per germline. V gave up 5 bases and J gave up 4 bases; unmatched junction bases: 8. CDR3 in DNA: TGTGCCAGCAGTCTACCGGGACAGATATACGAGCAGTACTTC. Translating it yields CASSLPGQIYEQYF.

The J gene is TRBJ2-5, the V gene TRBV18; no clear D gene. TRBJ2-7 matches the DNA end more closely, so the J call is doubtful. Germline assignment: CDR1 KGHSH and CDR2 LQKENI. CDR3 size: 13 residues. In nucleotides, the CDR3 is TGTGCCAGCTCATCCAAGAGCGCCTACGAGCAGTACTTC. This sequence encodes CASSSKSAYEQYF.

The V call is TRBV19, the J call TRBJ2-2; the D gene is possibly TRBD1 (5 bases). V was cut by 6 bases and J by 2 bases, with 13 bases left in between. This CDR3 has 15 residues. The V gene's germline CDR1 is LNHDA and CDR2 SQIVND (reference sequence). Here the CDR3 reads CASSRSRENTGELFF. Here the CDR3 DNA reads TGTGCCAGTAGCCGGAGCAGGGAAAACACCGGGGAGCTGTTTTTT.

The genes are TRBV5-4 and TRBJ2-2, with D tentatively TRBD1 (6 bases). CDR3 length: 13 amino acids. V lost 2 bases and J lost 5, with 7 bases in between. Per germline, CDR1 SGHNT and CDR2 YYREEE (reference sequence). CDR3 protein: CASSFGQTGELFF. The CDR3 coding sequence is TGTGCCAGCAGCTTCGGACAGACCGGGGAGCTGTTTTTT.

The V gene is TRBV6-5, the J gene TRBJ1-4, with 7 nucleotides matching TRBD1. The CDR3 spans 14 residues. Looked up from germline, CDR1 is MNHEY and CDR2 is SVGAGI. V shed 6 bases and J 1 base; nucleotides not matched to a gene: 2. The CDR3 spells CASSPGGTNEKLFF. CDR3 coding DNA: TGTGCCAGCAGCCCAGGGGGAACTAATGAAAAACTGTTTTTT.

The table lists this clone with a count of one. The chain uses TRBV5-1 and TRBJ2-5; 9 nucleotides agree with TRBD1. Trimming took 3 bases from V and 6 from J; bases not matched to a gene: 3. The CDR3 covers 13 residues. Per the germline V gene, CDR1 is SGHRS and CDR2 is YFSETQ. The CDR3 sequence: CASSSGQGQTQYF. The CDR3 DNA reads TGCGCCAGCAGCTCGGGACAGGGTCAGACCCAGTACTTC. Using reference TRBV5-1 and TRBJ2-5 for the parts outside the CDR3, the full variable domain is KAGVTQTPRYLIKTRGQQVTLSCSPISGHRSVSWYQQTPGQGLQFLFEYFSETQRNKGNFPGRFSGRQFSNSRSEMNVSTLELGDSALYLCASSSGQGQTQYFGPGTRLLVL.

This clone was counted once. This sequence joins TRBV2 and TRBJ2-3, with TRBD1 as a possible D gene (6 bases). Germline CDR1 and CDR2: SNHLY and FYNNEI. The CDR3 sequence is 14 residues long. With 3 bases removed from V and 0 bases from J, the gap between germline ends came to 7 bases. The CDR3 nucleotides are TGTGCCAGCAGTGATGGACAGAGCACAGATACGCAGTATTTT. As protein: CASSDGQSTDTQYF.

The V gene is TRBV7-9, the J gene TRBJ2-3, with TRBD2 matching 16 bases. The CDR3 length is 17 residues. CDR1 SEHNR and CDR2 FQNEAQ come from the germline V gene (reference sequence). The V segment lost 4 bases and the J segment 6 bases; nucleotides outside the gene matches: 7. CDR3 protein: CASSSGLAGGPVDTQYF. CDR3 in DNA: TGTGCCAGCAGCTCGGGACTAGCGGGGGGGCCGGTGGATACGCAGTATTTT.

This clone was observed a handful of times. The CDR3 sequence: CASSAWGGLEKKLFF. As DNA, the CDR3 is TGTGCCAGCAGTGCGTGGGGGGGGTTAGAGAAAAAACTGTTTTTT. The chain couples TRBV25-1 to TRBJ1-4, with D possibly matching TRBD1 (5 bases). V was trimmed by 4 bases and J by 9 bases, leaving 18 bases between them. The CDR3 runs 15 residues. Germline V gene sequence: CDR1 MGHDK, CDR2 SYGVNS.

This chain uses TRBV18 with TRBJ2-7; 11 nucleotides match TRBD2. The germline V gene has CDR1 KGHSH and CDR2 LQKENI. The CDR3 totals 15 residues. J lost 6 bases, V lost 4 bases, and 8 bases had no gene match. Here the CDR3 DNA reads TGTGCCAGCTCACAGAGTAGCGGGGGGGCAATCGAGCAGTACTTC. It is translated as CASSQSSGGAIEQYF.

This chain joins TRBV7-2 and TRBJ2-5; 8 bases are shared with TRBD1. The CDR3 runs to 14 residues. V shed 6 bases and J 5 bases; nucleotides not matched to a gene: 8. Germline CDR1 and CDR2: SGHTA and FQGNSA. The CDR3: CASSTRGRPETQYF. CDR3 DNA sequence: TGTGCCAGCAGTACCAGGGGGCGGCCCGAGACCCAGTACTTC.

This clone has only a few counts. J is TRBJ2-3 and V is TRBV28; 7 nucleotides agree with TRBD1. The CDR3 is 11 residues long. Germline lookup yields CDR1 MDHEN and CDR2 SYDVKM. V trimming: 5 bases; J trimming: 14 bases; junction bases outside the gene matches: 7. The CDR3 loop is CASSQQGLSYF. The DNA of the CDR3 is TGTGCCAGCAGTCAACAGGGGTTATCGTATTTT.